Here is one T cell receptor beta chain with its context. Its antigen is currently not known. No per-base quality is available; no much larger clone lies one base away. These data belong to a study of PD-L1 blockade in urothelial cancer (dated by TCRdb to the late 2010s). Notes on the research overall: Therapy was started in the mid-2010s for all patients, and atezolizumab 1,200 mg was administered intravenously every 3 weeks. Around 29 patients had pretreatment blood TCR-seq, 24 had at least one posttreatment blood collection, and 24 had tumor TCR-seq. About 90% of the 29 patients were identified as males with urothelial cancer of bladder origin, and a prior smoking history was reported by 18 of 29 patients. An ECOG performance status of 0 or 1 was recorded for the patients, and 0 to 3 prior chemotherapy regimens had been received by the patients. In the same patients, whole exome sequencing and RNA sequencing of pretreatment tumors were performed in addition to TCR sequencing. Durable clinical benefit was achieved by nine patients and was not achieved by 20 patients. Somatic, immune and clinical correlates of response to PD-L1 blockade with atezolizumab in urothelial cancer were the focus of an exploratory multi-omic analysis. Durable clinical benefit was defined as progression-free survival longer than 6 months, and TCR features were also tested against progression-free and overall survival. Pretreatment tumor samples, along with matched peripheral blood serially collected before and after atezolizumab treatment, were subjected to TCR sequencing. Blood samples gave a median of approximately 150,000 T cells and 82,636 unique TCRs, with a median clonality of approximately 0.08. Blood samples were analyzed at 3 weeks after treatment start (second dose) and at 6 weeks after treatment start. On the study overall, not on this receptor specifically: Improved progression-free and overall survival was found to be associated with pretreatment peripheral blood TCR clonality below the median. At 3 weeks after the start of treatment, tumor-associated TCR clones in peripheral blood had expanded more in patients with durable benefit (n ≈ 24, p = 0.022). Because the sample size was small (n ≈ 29) and many of the analyses were exploratory, the results are meant to be hypothesis-generating.

Synthetic TCR analog templates were spiked into each PCR so that absolute template abundance could be estimated from read counts. Using the immunoSEQ assay, TCRbeta CDR3 regions were amplified from genomic DNA with bias-controlled V and J gene primers. Rearranged TCRbeta segments were sequenced at approximately 20X coverage. The published analysis was carried out like this. Sequencing errors were corrected by clustering, and CDR3s were annotated against IMGT so that V, D and J genes could be assigned. Downstream analyses used only productive TCRbeta rearrangements, leaving out any out-of-frame or stop-codon sequences. Clonality was computed as one minus Shannon entropy normalized by the log of the number of unique productive sequences. Clones differing between time points or between blood and tumor were identified using Fisher's exact test with Benjamini-Hochberg correction, with an adjusted p below 0.01 applied as the threshold. This is the immuneACCESS table as TCRdb keeps it, with only in-frame sequences that have V and J called. A part of the clones is gone; compared with another copy, unresolved V genes explain less than half, and the rest is unexplained. V, J and clone size derive from that table, while D and trimming were established from the DNA sequence. This sample holds roughly 100,000 clones; around four fifths were observed only once. The ten largest make up 8.4% of the sample.

Interpreted using the paper, the time point label stands for: peripheral blood 6 weeks after treatment start. A cohort of around 29 patients with locally advanced or metastatic urothelial carcinoma, treated at Memorial Sloan Kettering on a trial protocol, was included. Peripheral blood mononuclear cells were collected pretreatment and during treatment, with between 1 and 8 total time points obtained per patient. The Qiagen DNeasy Blood extraction kit was used to purify genomic DNA from total PBMCs and tumor samples. Collected pretreatment and during treatment, PBMCs were isolated and stored as previously described. As encoded in the germline V gene, CDR1 is SNHLY while CDR2 is FYNNEI. Trimming costs V 8 bases and J 4 bases, and their ends lie 8 bases apart. The CDR3 has 12 amino acids, counting the end cysteine and phenylalanine. Only the CDR3 part of the read is kept: 36 bases, read in frame from the first base.

The source was PBMCs, collected around atezolizumab (anti-PD-L1) treatment. The receptor's source is a man between 65 and 85 years old with urothelial cancer. The chain links TRBV2 with TRBJ1-4, and perhaps TRBD1 as D gene, on 6 matching bases. The nucleotides read TGTGCCAGCGCACAGGGTAATGAAAAACTGTTTTTT. Translated, it gives CASAQGNEKLFF. Joined to the reference TRBV2 and TRBJ1-4 proteins, this CDR3 gives the full variable domain: EPEVTQTPSHQVTQMGQEVILRCVPISNHLYFYWYRQILGQKVEFLVSFYNNEISEKSEIFDDQFSVERPDGSNFTLKIRSTKLEDSAMYFCASAQGNEKLFFGSGTQLSVL.